This T cell receptor (beta chain) appears in the sequencing data of a study of T-cell reconstitution after alpha-beta-depleted transplantation in children. Broader study findings: Reportedly, only several hundred clones from non-depleted graft cells drove alpha-beta T-cell counts at about two months. TCRbeta diversity was high at day 60 in some patients (a result of surviving recipient T cells and thymic progenitors). T-cell numbers and diversity, one year after transplant, stemmed largely from T cells that were newly produced.

Remarks on this clonotype: What it recognizes is unknown.

Unique molecular identifiers tagged the TCRbeta library. From the PCR reads, TCRdb called clonotypes with MiXCR, one entry per CDR3 protein. The repertoire has about 300,000 distinct CDR3 sequences, less than 9.5% of them found once; the top ten carry approximately 9.6%. Germline trimming cut 3 bases from V and 4 bases from J; bases unmatched to any gene: 4. The V gene's germline CDR1 is MNHEY and CDR2 SMNVEV (reference sequence). There are 14 residues in the CDR3. The receptor comes from a female patient under 10 years old who had a stem cell transplant for Fanconi anemia, so the T cells may come from the graft donor. The V gene is TRBV27, the J gene TRBJ2-7, with TRBD1 matching over 9 bases. Sequences were derived from peripheral blood, sampled 360 days after TCRalphabeta/CD19-depleted stem cell transplant. The CDR3 region has the DNA TGTGCCAGCAGTTTTGGGACAGGGCATTACGAGCAGTACTTC. Its translation: CASSFGTGHYEQYF.